This T cell receptor beta chain was documented in a study of early T cells in non-severe SARS-CoV-2 infection. In the study overall: Investigators sequenced bulk RNA drawn from unsorted whole blood, and chains remained unpaired.

This clonotype was observed at least ten times. One entry per CDR3 protein, called by TCRdb with MiXCR from the 5' RACE reads. The table lists about 25,000 distinct CDR3 sequences, approximately 4.8% of them singletons. Looked up from germline, CDR1 is SGHVS and CDR2 is FNYEAQ. The CDR3 length is 13 residues. The V gene lost 3 bases and the J gene lost 3 bases, with 8 bases spanning the gap. The sample consisted of whole blood. This rearrangement joins TRBV7-6 to TRBJ1-1, with D unclear. This sequence originates from an adult who was a healthcare worker with PCR-confirmed SARS-CoV-2 infection or an uninfected control (not recorded which). CDR3 amino acids: CASSLGTYTEAFF. Here the CDR3 DNA reads TGTGCCAGCAGCTTGGGCACATACACTGAAGCTTTCTTT.